The 5 T cell receptor beta chains given below trace back to one sample, sequenced in a study of T cell clonality in common variable immunodeficiency (dated by TCRdb to between 2015 and 2017). Library generation was performed with the immunoSEQ multiplex PCR assay. TCRdb retrieved this table from immuneACCESS and kept in-frame rearrangements only. Not all clones are present; in checked studies, unresolved V genes account for under half, and no reason is known for the remainder. The table puts roughly 40,000 clones in this sample, none counted just once. The biggest ten clones account for about 6.3% of the sample. What the research found in general, with its limitations: CVID TCRbeta sequences reportedly showed fewer deletions and N-nucleotide insertions and lacked highly modified clones with 13 or more V deletions.

These receptors' antigens are unknown. Material for sequencing was peripheral blood mononuclear cells. The receptors come from a human donor with common variable immunodeficiency.

This clone was recorded at least ten times. Coverage ceases 3 residues before the CDR3 finishes, and the germline J gene fills in the end. V gene TRBV29-1 combines with J gene TRBJ2-7, with D perhaps TRBD1 (6 bases). Trimming left V 6 bases short and J 3 bases short, with 18 bases between. This CDR3 comprises 14 residues. From germline, CDR1 is SQVTM and CDR2 ANQGSEA. Incomplete CDR3 DNA: TGCAGCGTCCGGGGTGACAGCAGGGGCTACGAG. Translated: CSVRGDSRGYE. The complete CDR3 sequence is CSVRGDSRGYEQYF.

The sample holds a few counts of this clone. The read terminates 3 residues ahead of where the CDR3 ends, so the germline J gene completes it. The chain couples TRBV7-9 to TRBJ2-5; D perhaps matches TRBD1 (6 bases). CDR3 length: 12 amino acids. Germline-derived CDR1 and CDR2 are SEHNR and FQNEAQ (reference sequence). CDR3 DNA, as far as it was read: TGTTCCACCGGACAGCTGCAAGAGACC. As protein: CSTGQLQET. The full CDR3 sequence reads CSTGQLQETQYF.

At least ten counts were recorded for this clone. The sequenced fragment ends 3 residues before the CDR3 boundary, so the rest is inferred from the germline J gene. This chain joins TRBV5-4 and TRBJ1-1; perhaps TRBD1 as D (5 bases). The CDR3 extends over 14 amino acids. CDR1 SGHNT and CDR2 YYREEE come from the germline V gene (reference sequence). Between the trimmed V and J ends, which lost 4 bases and 3 bases, there was a span of 13 bases. The CDR3 sequence: CASSAGQWDTEAFF. The part of the CDR3 DNA that was read is TGTGCCAGCAGCGCCGGACAATGGGACACTGAA.

This clone came up many times. The read is 3 residues too short to cover the CDR3 end, so that end is filled in from the germline J gene. This chain links TRBV19 with TRBJ2-2; TRBD1 matches at 7 bases. Germline V CDR1 and CDR2: LNHDA, SQIVND (reference sequence). Unmatched junction bases numbered 8, after V lost 5 bases and J lost 5 bases. The CDR3 totals 15 residues. The covered CDR3 bases are TGTGCCAGTAGTGCTAGACAGGGAAGTACCGGGGAG. This gives the protein CASSARQGSTGE. The whole CDR3 is CASSARQGSTGELFF.

This clone has at least ten counts. The read ends 3 residues early relative to the CDR3; the germline J gene fills the gap. This chain joins TRBV2 and TRBJ2-7, with D tentatively TRBD2 (5 bases). The CDR3 extends over 14 amino acids. Per germline, CDR1 SNHLY and CDR2 FYNNEI. V was clipped by 6 bases and J by 2 bases, with 14 bases between them. The part of the CDR3 DNA that was read is TGTGCCAGCAGAATGGAGAGCGGTCCCTACGAG. It specifies CASRMESGPYE. The entire CDR3 is CASRMESGPYEQYF.